The table lists the clone carrying this T cell receptor beta chain with a few counts. Its antigen is currently unknown. 9.4 x 10^4 or so naive or memory CD4+ cells were cultured with CEF peptides for 9 to 10 days. This entry is derived from a study of CD4 T cells in relation to SARS-CoV-2 and coronaviruses. Overall study results and limits: Culture-expanded clones reflect memory recall rather than primary priming during culture. Samples before the pandemic and after infection were not matched within any donor.

CEF-cultured naive and memory CD4+ T cell DNA got survey-level sequencing. TCRdb's copy holds only in-frame clones and misses some; the assay was immunoSEQ multiplex PCR. The sample shows over 40,000 clones, 84% of them seen only once. This CDR3 comprises 12 residues. V lost 5 bases and J lost 5, with 9 bases in between. The TCR sequence derives from an adult with COVID-19. The specimen sequenced was naive CD4+ T cells from PBMCs, cultured in vitro. The subset denotes: naive CD4+ T cells isolated by negative enrichment. The chain couples TRBV12-3 or TRBV12-4 to TRBJ1-2; possible D gene TRBD1, 6 bases. The CDR3 DNA reads TGTGCCAGCAGTGACAGGTTTTATGGCTACACCTTC. Amino acid sequence: CASSDRFYGYTF.